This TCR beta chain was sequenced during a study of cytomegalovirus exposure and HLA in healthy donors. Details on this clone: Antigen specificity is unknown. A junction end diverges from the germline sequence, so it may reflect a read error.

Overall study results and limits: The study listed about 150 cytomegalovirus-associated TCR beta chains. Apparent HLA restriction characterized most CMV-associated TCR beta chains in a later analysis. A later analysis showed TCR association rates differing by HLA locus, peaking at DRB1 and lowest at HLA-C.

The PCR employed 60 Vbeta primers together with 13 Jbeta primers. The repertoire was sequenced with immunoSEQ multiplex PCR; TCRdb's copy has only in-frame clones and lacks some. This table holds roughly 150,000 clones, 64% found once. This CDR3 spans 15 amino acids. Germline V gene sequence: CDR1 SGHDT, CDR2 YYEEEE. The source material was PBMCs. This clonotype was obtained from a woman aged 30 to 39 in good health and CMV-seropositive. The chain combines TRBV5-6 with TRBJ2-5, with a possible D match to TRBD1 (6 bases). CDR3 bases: TGTGCCAGCAGCTTGGCCCTGGACAACCTAGGGGACACTAACTTC. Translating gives CASSLALDNLGDTNF.